Below are 15 T cell receptor beta chains sequenced from a single sample in a study of CD8 T cells in Susac syndrome. Random hexamers were used to reverse transcribe the RNA input (roughly 0.5 to 1 ug). MiXCR, applied by TCRdb to the immunoSEQ multiplex PCR reads, yields one record per CDR3 protein. The data contain about 19,000 distinct CDR3 sequences, roughly 95% of them seen just once; the ten biggest clones take up less than 0.3%. Sample: CD8+ T cells from PBMCs. The receptors come from a human donor in good health.

The genes are TRBV4-3 and TRBJ2-3, with D perhaps TRBD1 or TRBD2 (5 bases each). Germline CDR1 LGHNA, CDR2 YSLEER. Trimming pared 0 bases from V and 6 bases from J, leaving 13 bases between. CDR3 length equals 15 residues. The chain's CDR3 is CASSQEADEGDTQYF. In nucleotides, the CDR3 is TGCGCCAGCAGCCAAGAGGCGGATGAGGGGGATACGCAGTATTTT.

V usage is TRBV10-2 and J usage is TRBJ1-5, with D unclear. The CDR3 totals 14 residues. The germline gives CDR1 WSHSY, CDR2 SAAADI. The ends were cut back, 8 bases at V and 0 bases at J, with 11 bases in the middle. CDR3: CASAETISNQPQHF. The CDR3 DNA is TGCGCCAGCGCTGAGACTATTAGCAATCAGCCCCAGCATTTT.

V is TRBV5-1 and J is TRBJ2-6; tentatively, D is TRBD1 or TRBD2 (5 bases each). The V and J ends lost 0 bases and 2 bases respectively, with 15 bases between them. Germline V gene sequence: CDR1 SGHRS, CDR2 YFSETQ. The CDR3 extends over 18 amino acids. CDR3 amino acids: CASSLDVGVKTGANVLTF. The CDR3, as DNA: TGCGCCAGCAGCTTGGACGTGGGGGTAAAGACTGGGGCCAACGTCCTGACTTTC.

The chain carries TRBV5-1 and TRBJ2-7; 11 nucleotides align to TRBD1. The CDR3 runs 14 residues. J lost 6 bases, V lost 7 bases, and 9 bases had no gene match. Germline-derived CDR1 and CDR2 are SGHRS and YFSETQ. The CDR3 loop is CASGTGTGGAEQYV. For the CDR3, the DNA is TGCGCCAGCGGTACCGGGACAGGGGGTGCCGAGCAGTACGTC.

The chain is built from TRBV25-1 and TRBJ2-2; 10 nucleotides line up with TRBD1. The CDR3 is made up of 16 amino acids. Trimming took 3 bases from V and 7 from J; bases not matched to a gene: 8. Germline CDR1 and CDR2: MGHDK and SYGVNS. The CDR3 coding sequence is TGTGCCAGCAGTGAGCTCCCGGGACAGGGGTTCGGGGAGCTGTTTTTT. Protein product: CASSELPGQGFGELFF.

The J gene is TRBJ1-4, the V gene TRBV7-9; 8 bases line up with TRBD1. J was trimmed by 0 bases and V by 5 bases; bases with no gene match: 14. The CDR3 totals 19 residues. Germline CDR1 reads SEHNR; CDR2 reads FQNEAQ (reference sequence). DNA for the CDR3: TGTGCCAGCAGCCTTGGTGCCGAGACAGGGGACACAACTAATGAAAAACTGTTTTTT. Protein product: CASSLGAETGDTTNEKLFF.

This sequence joins TRBV9 and TRBJ2-1; possibly TRBD1 or TRBD2 for D (5 bases each). The CDR3 spans 14 residues. Germline V gene sequence: CDR1 SGDLS, CDR2 YYNGEE. Trimming pared 7 bases from V and 3 bases from J, leaving 14 bases between. CDR3 loop: CASGAGTVYNEQFF. DNA for the CDR3: TGTGCCAGCGGAGCCGGGACGGTCTACAATGAGCAGTTCTTC.

The genes are TRBV19 and TRBJ1-1; D call uncertain. Germline CDR1 and CDR2: LNHDA and SQIVND (reference sequence). V lost 7 bases and J 1 base, leaving 13 bases between the germline ends. This CDR3 is built from 14 residues. CDR3 DNA sequence: TGTGCCAGTATAGGCCACCCAGGGAACACTGAAGCTTTCTTT. Its protein is CASIGHPGNTEAFF.

The chain couples TRBV29-1 to TRBJ1-1; TRBD1 matches at 8 bases. The ends lost 6 bases at V and 4 bases at J; junction bases unmatched: 7. This CDR3 has 13 amino acids. Germline values: CDR1 SQVTM, CDR2 ANQGSEA. The CDR3 region is CSVPGQAGTEAFF. For the CDR3, the DNA is TGCAGCGTCCCGGGACAGGCAGGCACTGAAGCTTTCTTT.

V gene TRBV4-3 combines with J gene TRBJ1-5, with D perhaps TRBD1 (6 bases). The CDR3 has 16 amino acids. Trimming stripped 0 bases from V and 7 bases from J, with 16 bases between. The germline V gene encodes CDR1 LGHNA and CDR2 YSLEER. The chain's CDR3 is CASSQDTIQGLQPQHF. CDR3 in DNA: TGCGCCAGCAGCCAAGACACGATACAGGGTTTACAGCCCCAGCATTTT.

CDR3 bases: TGTGCCAGCAGTCCAGGGACATCCGACACTGAAGCTTTCTTT. This sequence encodes CASSPGTSDTEAFF. The V call is TRBV12-3 or TRBV12-4, the J call TRBJ1-1, with a weak D call TRBD1 (6 bases). The CDR3 has 14 amino acids. The V end lost 5 bases, the J end lost 3 bases, and 13 bases lay between the germline ends.

The V call is TRBV7-9, the J call TRBJ2-1; a possible D gene is TRBD2 (5 bases). The CDR3 consists of 17 residues. Germline V lookup: CDR1 SEHNR, CDR2 FQNEAQ (reference sequence). V was shortened by 0 bases and J by 2 bases, with 14 bases between the two germline ends. CDR3 DNA: TGTGCCAGCAGCTTAGCGTACGGAGCGGCCCCCTACAATGAGCAGTTCTTC. The encoded protein is CASSLAYGAAPYNEQFF.

This chain links TRBV28 with TRBJ2-1, with 10 bases aligning to TRBD2. Germline CDR1 MDHEN, CDR2 SYDVKM. The CDR3 has 15 amino acids. Germline trimming cut 3 bases from V and 9 bases from J; bases unmatched to any gene: 8. The CDR3 spells CASSFATSGSVEQFF. The DNA for the CDR3 is TGTGCCAGCAGTTTTGCGACTAGCGGGTCTGTTGAGCAGTTCTTC.

J is TRBJ2-5 and V is TRBV10-3, with D perhaps matching TRBD2 (6 bases). Germline CDR1 and CDR2: ENHRY and SYGVKD. Trimming removed 10 bases from V and 5 bases from J, with 23 bases in between. This CDR3 spans 15 amino acids. CDR3 DNA sequence: TGTGCCACCCTTAGGGAGGACTTATCCGGGGAGACCCAGTACTTC. The encoded protein is CATLREDLSGETQYF.

This chain connects TRBV9 to TRBJ2-2; 8 nucleotides match TRBD1. CDR1 SGDLS and CDR2 YYNGEE come from the germline V gene. J lost 3 bases, V lost 2 bases, and 3 bases had no gene match. The CDR3 is made up of 15 amino acids. CDR3 DNA: TGTGCCAGCAGCGTCGGGACAGGACACACCGGGGAGCTGTTTTTT. Its translation is CASSVGTGHTGELFF.